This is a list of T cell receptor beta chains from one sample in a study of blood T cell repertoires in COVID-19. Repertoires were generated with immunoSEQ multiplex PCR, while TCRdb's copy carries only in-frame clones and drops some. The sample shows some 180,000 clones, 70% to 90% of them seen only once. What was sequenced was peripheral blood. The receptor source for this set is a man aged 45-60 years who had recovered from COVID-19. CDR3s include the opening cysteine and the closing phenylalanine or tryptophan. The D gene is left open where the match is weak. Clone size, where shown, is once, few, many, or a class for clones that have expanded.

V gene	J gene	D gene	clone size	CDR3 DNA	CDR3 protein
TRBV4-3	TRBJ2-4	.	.	TGCGCCAGCAGCCGAGGGGGCATTCAGTACTTC	CASSRGGIQYF
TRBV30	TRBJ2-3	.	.	TGTGCCTGGAGTGTAGGACATGCGGGGCACACAGATACGCAGTATTTT	CAWSVGHAGHTDTQYF
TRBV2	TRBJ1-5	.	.	TGTGCCAGCAGTGAATCAATCATCCAGGGGATAAAAGGGCAGCCCCAGCATTTT	CASSESIIQGIKGQPQHF
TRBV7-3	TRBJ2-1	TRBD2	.	TGTGCCAGCAGCCTCCAACCGACGACTAGCGGGGGGGCCAATGAGCAGTTCTTC	CASSLQPTTSGGANEQFF
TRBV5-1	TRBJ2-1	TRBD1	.	TGCGCCAGCAGCCCTCGAGGGGACAGGGGTTCGAGCTCCTACAATGAGCAGTTCTTC	CASSPRGDRGSSSYNEQFF
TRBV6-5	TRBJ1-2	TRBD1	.	TGTGCCAGCAGTTACTCGGGGGACAGGAGTGGCTACACCTTC	CASSYSGDRSGYTF
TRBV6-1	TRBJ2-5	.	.	TGTGCCAGCAGTGAAGGTGCAGACCAAGAGACCCAGTACTTC	CASSEGADQETQYF
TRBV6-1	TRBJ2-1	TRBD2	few	TGTGCCAGCAGTTTCGGGGGGGCTGACAATGAGCAGTTCTTC	CASSFGGADNEQFF
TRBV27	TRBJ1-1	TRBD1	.	TGTGCCAGCAGCCCCGACAGGGCCCGGGGAGCTTTCTTT	CASSPDRARGAFF
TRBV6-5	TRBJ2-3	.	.	TGTGCCAGCAGTTACGGGCGGGCCTCGACAGATACGCAGTATTTT	CASSYGRASTDTQYF
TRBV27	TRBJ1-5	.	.	TGTGCCAGCAGTCCGTCGCTCAGGATACGACAGCCCCAGCATTTT	CASSPSLRIRQPQHF
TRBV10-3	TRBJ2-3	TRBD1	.	TGTGCCATCAGTATCTCTCGGGACAGGGGAACAGATACGCAGTATTTT	CAISISRDRGTDTQYF
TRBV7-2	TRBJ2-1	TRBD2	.	TGTGCCAGCAGAACGGGGGGGCCCCCCAATGAGCAGTTCTTC	CASRTGGPPNEQFF
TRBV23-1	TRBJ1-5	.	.	TGCGCCAGCAGTCAATCGCGAGGGTTTGACAATCAGCCCCAGCATTTT	CASSQSRGFDNQPQHF
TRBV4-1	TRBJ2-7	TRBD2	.	TGCGCCAGCAGCCAAGGACTAGCGGGACCGGATGAGCAGTACTTC	CASSQGLAGPDEQYF
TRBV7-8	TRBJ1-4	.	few	TGTGCCAGCAGCCCGGACAGTTTTCGGGAAAAACTGTTTTTT	CASSPDSFREKLFF
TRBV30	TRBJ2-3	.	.	TGTGCCTGGAGTGTTCGTCCTATGCAGTATTTT	CAWSVRPMQYF
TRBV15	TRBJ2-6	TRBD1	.	TGTGCCACCAGCAGGGAACAGGGGTCCGGGGCCAACGTCCTGACTTTC	CATSREQGSGANVLTF
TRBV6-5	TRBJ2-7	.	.	TGTGCCAGCAGTTCGGGGAACTACGAGCAGTACTTC	CASSSGNYEQYF
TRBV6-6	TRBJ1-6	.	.	TGTGCCTCAGCGGTCGGGAGTGGATCACCCCTCCACTTT	CASAVGSGSPLHF
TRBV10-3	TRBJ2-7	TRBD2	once	TGTGCCATCAGTGATCCCGGGACTAGCGGGAGTCACGAGCAGTACTTC	CAISDPGTSGSHEQYF
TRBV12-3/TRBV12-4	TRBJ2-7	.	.	TGTGCCAGCAGTCTACACGACAAGACCAAGCAGTACTTC	CASSLHDKTKQYF
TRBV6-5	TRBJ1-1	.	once	TGTGCCAGCAGCTCGGGGGGGCTGAGCACTGAAGCTTTCTTT	CASSSGGLSTEAFF